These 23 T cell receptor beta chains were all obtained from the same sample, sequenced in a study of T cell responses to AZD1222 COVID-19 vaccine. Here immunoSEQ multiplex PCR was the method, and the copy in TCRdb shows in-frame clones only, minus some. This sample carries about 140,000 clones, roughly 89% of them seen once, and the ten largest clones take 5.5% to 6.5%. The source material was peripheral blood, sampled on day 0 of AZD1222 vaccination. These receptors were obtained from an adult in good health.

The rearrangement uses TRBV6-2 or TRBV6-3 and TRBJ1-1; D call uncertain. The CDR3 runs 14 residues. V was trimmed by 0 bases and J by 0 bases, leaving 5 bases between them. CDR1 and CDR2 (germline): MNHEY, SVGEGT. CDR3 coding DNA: TGTGCCAGCAGTTACTCAAACCTGAACACTGAAGCTTTCTTT. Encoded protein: CASSYSNLNTEAFF.

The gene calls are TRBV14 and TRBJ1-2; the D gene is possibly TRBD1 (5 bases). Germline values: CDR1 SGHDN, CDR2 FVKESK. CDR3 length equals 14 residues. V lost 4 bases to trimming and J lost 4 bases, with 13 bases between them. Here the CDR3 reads CASSPTSGPYGYTF. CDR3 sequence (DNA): TGTGCCAGCAGCCCCACCTCAGGGCCCTATGGCTACACCTTC.

CDR3 region: CSARAGREQYF. The CDR3 nucleotides read TGCAGTGCTAGGGCGGGGAGGGAGCAGTACTTC. The chain couples TRBV20-1 to TRBJ2-7; D is possibly TRBD2 (6 bases). The CDR3 extends over 11 amino acids. V dropped 3 bases and J dropped 7 bases, with 10 bases sitting between them. From germline, CDR1 is DFQATT and CDR2 SNEGSKA (reference sequence).

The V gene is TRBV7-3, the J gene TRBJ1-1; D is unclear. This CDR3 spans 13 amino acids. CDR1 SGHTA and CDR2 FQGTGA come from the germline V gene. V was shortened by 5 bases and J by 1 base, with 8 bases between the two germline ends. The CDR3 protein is CASSQTGNTEAFF. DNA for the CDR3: TGTGCCAGCAGCCAAACTGGGAACACTGAAGCTTTCTTT.

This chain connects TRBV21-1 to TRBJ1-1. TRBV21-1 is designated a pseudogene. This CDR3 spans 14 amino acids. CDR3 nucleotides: TGTGCCAGCAGCAAAGAGGCGGTCAACACTGAAGCTTTCTTT. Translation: CASSKEAVNTEAFF.

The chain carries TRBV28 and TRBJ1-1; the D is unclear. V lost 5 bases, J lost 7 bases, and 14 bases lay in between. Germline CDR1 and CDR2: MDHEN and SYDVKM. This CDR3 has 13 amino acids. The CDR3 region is CASSRYDGFEAFF. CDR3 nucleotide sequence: TGTGCCAGCAGTCGATATGACGGCTTTGAAGCTTTCTTT.

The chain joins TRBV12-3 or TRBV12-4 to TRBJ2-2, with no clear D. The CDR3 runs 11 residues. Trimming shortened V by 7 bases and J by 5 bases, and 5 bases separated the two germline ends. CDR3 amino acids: CASTPTGELFF. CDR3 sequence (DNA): TGTGCCAGCACCCCAACCGGGGAGCTGTTTTTT.

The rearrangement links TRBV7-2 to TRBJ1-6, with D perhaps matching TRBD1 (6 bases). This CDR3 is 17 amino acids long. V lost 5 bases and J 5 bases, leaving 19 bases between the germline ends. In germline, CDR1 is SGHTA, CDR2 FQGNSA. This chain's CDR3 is CASSRRTGTTNNSPLHF. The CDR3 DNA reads TGTGCCAGCAGCCGGAGAACGGGGACAACCAATAATTCACCCCTCCACTTT.

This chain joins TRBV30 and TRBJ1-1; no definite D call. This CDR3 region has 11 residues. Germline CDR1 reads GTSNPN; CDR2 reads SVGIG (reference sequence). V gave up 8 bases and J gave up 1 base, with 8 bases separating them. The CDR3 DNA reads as TGTGCCGGTTACAGGAACACTGAAGCTTTCTTT. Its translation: CAGYRNTEAFF.

Written as DNA, the CDR3 is TGTGCCAGCAGCGTAGATCCTAGCGGGAGGGTGACAGATACGCAGTATTTT. This sequence encodes CASSVDPSGRVTDTQYF. V and J are TRBV9 and TRBJ2-3; TRBD2 matches 12 bases. J lost 3 bases, V lost 0 bases, and 5 bases had no gene match. The CDR3 runs 17 residues. The germline CDR1 and CDR2 sequences are SGDLS and YYNGEE.

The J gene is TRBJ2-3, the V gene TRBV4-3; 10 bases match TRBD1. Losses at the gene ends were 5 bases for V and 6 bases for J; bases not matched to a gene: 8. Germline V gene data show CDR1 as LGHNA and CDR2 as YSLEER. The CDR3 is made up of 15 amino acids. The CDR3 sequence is CASSMFGTGADTQYF. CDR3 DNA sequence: TGCGCCAGCAGCATGTTCGGGACAGGGGCCGATACGCAGTATTTT.

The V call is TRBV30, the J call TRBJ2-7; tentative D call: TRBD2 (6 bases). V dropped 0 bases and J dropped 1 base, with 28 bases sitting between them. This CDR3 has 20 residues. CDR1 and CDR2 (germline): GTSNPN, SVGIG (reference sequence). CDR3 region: CAWSVWDFMRRDSTSYEQYF. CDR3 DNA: TGTGCCTGGAGTGTATGGGATTTTATGAGGCGGGACTCGACTTCCTACGAGCAGTACTTC.

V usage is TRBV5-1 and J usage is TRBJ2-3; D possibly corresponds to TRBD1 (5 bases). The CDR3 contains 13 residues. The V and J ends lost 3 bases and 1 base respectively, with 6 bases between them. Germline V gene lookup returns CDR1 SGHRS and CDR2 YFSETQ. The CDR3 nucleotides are TGCGCCAGCAGCTCAGGGCGCACAGATACGCAGTATTTT. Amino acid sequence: CASSSGRTDTQYF.

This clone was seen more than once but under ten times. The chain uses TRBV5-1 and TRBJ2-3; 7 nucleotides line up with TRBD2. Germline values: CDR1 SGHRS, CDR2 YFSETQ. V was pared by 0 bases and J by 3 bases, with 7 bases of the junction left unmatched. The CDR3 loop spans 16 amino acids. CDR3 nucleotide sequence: TGCGCCAGCAGCTTGGTTGGGGGAGGGCTGACAGATACGCAGTATTTT. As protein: CASSLVGGGLTDTQYF.

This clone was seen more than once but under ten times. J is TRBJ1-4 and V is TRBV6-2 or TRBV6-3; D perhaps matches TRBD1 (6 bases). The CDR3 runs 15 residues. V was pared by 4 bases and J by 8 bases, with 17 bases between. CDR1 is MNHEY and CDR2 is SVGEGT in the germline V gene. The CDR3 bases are TGTGCCAGCAGTTCCCGGGCACGGGGGGCGGAAAAACTGTTTTTT. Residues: CASSSRARGAEKLFF.

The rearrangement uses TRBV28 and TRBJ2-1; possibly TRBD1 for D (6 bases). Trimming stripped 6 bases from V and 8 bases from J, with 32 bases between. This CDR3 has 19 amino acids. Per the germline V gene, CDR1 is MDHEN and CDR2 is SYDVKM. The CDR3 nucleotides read TGTGCCAGCAGCCCCCGTACGTACAGGGAGTCCCAAACTATCCATGAGCAGTTCTTC. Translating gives CASSPRTYRESQTIHEQFF.

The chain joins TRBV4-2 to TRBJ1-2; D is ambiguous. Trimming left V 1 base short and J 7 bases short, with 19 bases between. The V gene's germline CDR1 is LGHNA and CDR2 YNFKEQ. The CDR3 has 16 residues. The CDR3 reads CASSQVKASSVPGYTF. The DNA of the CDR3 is TGTGCCAGCAGCCAAGTCAAAGCGAGTTCGGTTCCTGGCTACACCTTC.

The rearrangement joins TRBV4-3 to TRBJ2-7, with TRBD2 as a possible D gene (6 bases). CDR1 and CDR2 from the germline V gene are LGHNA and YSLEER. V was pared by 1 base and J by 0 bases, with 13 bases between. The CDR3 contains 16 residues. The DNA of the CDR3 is TGCGCCAGCAGCCAAGGGAGGGAAGCGGCCTCCTACGAGCAGTACTTC. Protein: CASSQGREAASYEQYF.

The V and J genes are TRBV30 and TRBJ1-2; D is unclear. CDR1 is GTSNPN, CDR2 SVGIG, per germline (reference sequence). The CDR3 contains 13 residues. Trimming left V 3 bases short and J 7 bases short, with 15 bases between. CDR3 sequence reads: CAWSSLIRSGYTF. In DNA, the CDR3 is TGTGCCTGGAGCTCCTTGATTCGATCTGGCTACACCTTC.

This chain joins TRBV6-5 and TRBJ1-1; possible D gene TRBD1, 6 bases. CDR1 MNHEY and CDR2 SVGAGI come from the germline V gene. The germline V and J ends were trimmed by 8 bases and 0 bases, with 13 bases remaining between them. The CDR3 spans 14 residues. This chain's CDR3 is CASSQGTLNTEAFF. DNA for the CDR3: TGTGCCAGCTCTCAGGGGACCTTGAACACTGAAGCTTTCTTT.

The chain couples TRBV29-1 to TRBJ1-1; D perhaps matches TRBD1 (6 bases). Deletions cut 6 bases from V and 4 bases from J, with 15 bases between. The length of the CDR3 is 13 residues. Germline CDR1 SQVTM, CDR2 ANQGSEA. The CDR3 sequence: CSVESKGGTEAFF. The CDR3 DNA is TGCAGCGTGGAGTCTAAGGGGGGCACTGAAGCTTTCTTT.

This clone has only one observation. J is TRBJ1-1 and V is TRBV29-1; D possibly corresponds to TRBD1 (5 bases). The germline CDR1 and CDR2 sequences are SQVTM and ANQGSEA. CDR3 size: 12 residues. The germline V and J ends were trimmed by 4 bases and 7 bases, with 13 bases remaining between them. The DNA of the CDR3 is TGCAGCGTTGGACGTCCGAGGGGTGAAGCTTTCTTT. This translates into CSVGRPRGEAFF.

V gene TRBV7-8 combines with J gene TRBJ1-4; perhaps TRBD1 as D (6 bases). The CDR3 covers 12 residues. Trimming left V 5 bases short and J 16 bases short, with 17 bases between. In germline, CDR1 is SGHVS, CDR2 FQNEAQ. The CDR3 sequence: CASSPGQGRPFF. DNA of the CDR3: TGTGCCAGCAGCCCCGGCCAGGGGAGGCCGTTTTTT.